The 14 T cell receptor beta chains in this list originate from one sample, sequenced in a study of control samples from healthy donors and cancer patients. Here immunoSEQ multiplex PCR was the method, and the copy in TCRdb shows in-frame clones only, minus some. Of 200,000 to 250,000 clones detected, roughly 94% appear once; the ten largest clones hold approximately 1.4%. Input material: blood. The receptors stem from a man in his fifties in good health.

V and J are TRBV7-6 and TRBJ1-4; no clear D. V was trimmed by 1 base and J by 6 bases, leaving 6 bases between them. The germline gives CDR1 SGHVS, CDR2 FNYEAQ. The CDR3 extends over 13 amino acids. The CDR3 DNA follows: TGTGCCAGCAGCTTAGGTCTATATGAAAAACTGTTTTTT. Protein product: CASSLGLYEKLFF.

The V gene is TRBV6-5, the J gene TRBJ2-1, with D possibly being TRBD1 (7 bases). The CDR3 extends over 15 amino acids. V gave up 8 bases and J gave up 2 bases, with 16 bases separating them. In germline, CDR1 is MNHEY, CDR2 SVGAGI. This CDR3 is CASRFSRGAYNEQFF. The CDR3 DNA follows: TGTGCCAGCCGGTTCAGCAGGGGGGCCTACAATGAGCAGTTCTTC.

The V gene is TRBV6-1, the J gene TRBJ1-4; D not certain. The V and J ends lost 2 bases and 3 bases respectively, with 10 bases between them. Germline V gene data show CDR1 as MNHNS and CDR2 as SASEGT. The CDR3 extends over 15 amino acids. In DNA, the CDR3 is TGTGCCAGCAGTGAACGACGGCCGGCTAATGAAAAACTGTTTTTT. This sequence encodes CASSERRPANEKLFF.

This clone showed up just once. The chain employs TRBV28 and TRBJ2-7; no clear D gene. The length of the CDR3 is 12 residues. From germline, CDR1 is MDHEN and CDR2 SYDVKM. V lost 8 bases, J lost 2 bases, and 10 bases lay in between. CDR3 amino acids: CASRPRTYEQYF. The CDR3 nucleotides are TGTGCCAGCCGTCCTAGGACCTACGAGCAGTACTTC.

The chain couples TRBV15 to TRBJ1-2, with D maybe TRBD1 (6 bases). CDR3 size: 14 residues. Trimming stripped 5 bases from V and 9 bases from J, with 19 bases between. Looked up from germline, CDR1 is LNHNV and CDR2 is YYDKDF (reference sequence). The CDR3 is CATSRPGGPWSYTF. DNA of the CDR3: TGTGCCACCAGCCGCCCGGGGGGCCCCTGGAGCTACACCTTC.

The CDR3 region is CASSQDASPNNQPQHF. The CDR3, as DNA: TGCGCCAGCAGCCAAGATGCGAGCCCGAACAATCAGCCCCAGCATTTT. This chain uses TRBV4-3 with TRBJ1-5; D unresolved. CDR3 length: 16 residues. CDR1 is LGHNA and CDR2 is YSLEER in the germline V gene. The germline V and J ends were trimmed by 0 bases and 3 bases, with 12 bases remaining between them.

This clone has a single count. The chain carries TRBV5-1 and TRBJ2-7, with 9 bases identical to TRBD1. V was pared by 7 bases and J by 4 bases, with 9 bases of the junction left unmatched. CDR3 length: 14 residues. Germline values: CDR1 SGHRS, CDR2 YFSETQ. CDR3 amino acids: CASCVGTGSYEQYF. The CDR3 nucleotides are TGCGCCAGCTGCGTTGGGACAGGGAGTTACGAGCAGTACTTC. The entire variable domain, with the rest obtained from reference TRBV5-1 and TRBJ2-7, is as follows: KAGVTQTPRYLIKTRGQQVTLSCSPISGHRSVSWYQQTPGQGLQFLFEYFSETQRNKGNFPGRFSGRQFSNSRSEMNVSTLELGDSALYLCASCVGTGSYEQYFGPGTRLTVT.

The chain carries TRBV3-1 (or the pseudogene TRBV3-2) and TRBJ2-2; D possibly corresponds to TRBD2 (5 bases). Trimming took 2 bases from V and 7 from J, leaving 23 bases between them. The CDR3 length is 18 residues. Germline-derived CDR1 and CDR2 are LGHDT and YNNKEL (reference sequence). For the CDR3, the DNA is TGTGCCAGCAGCCAAAGTCGGCTTTCGGGATACACTGACGGGGAGCTGTTTTTT. Translation: CASSQSRLSGYTDGELFF.

This sequence joins TRBV18 and TRBJ2-3; D call uncertain. Germline V lookup: CDR1 KGHSH, CDR2 LQKENI. V was trimmed by 0 bases and J by 7 bases, leaving 5 bases between them. This CDR3 has 12 amino acids. CDR3 in DNA: TGTGCCAGCTCACCACCCGAAAATACGCAGTATTTT. Translation: CASSPPENTQYF.

The chain joins TRBV5-1 to TRBJ2-2; the match to TRBD1 covers 10 bases. V lost 6 bases and J lost 4; bases outside the gene matches: 12. Looked up from germline, CDR1 is SGHRS and CDR2 is YFSETQ. The CDR3 loop spans 17 amino acids. The CDR3 region is CASNQFRDRGGTGELFF. The DNA of the CDR3 is TGCGCCAGCAATCAGTTCCGGGACAGGGGTGGCACCGGGGAGCTGTTTTTT.

The chain recombines TRBV5-1 with TRBJ1-3; D is unresolved. Germline V gives CDR1 SGHRS, CDR2 YFSETQ. V was trimmed by 0 bases and J by 4 bases, leaving 5 bases between them. The CDR3 has 13 amino acids. The CDR3 spells CASSLEEGNTIYF. Here the CDR3 DNA reads TGCGCCAGCAGCTTGGAGGAAGGAAACACCATATATTTT.

The V gene is TRBV4-1, the J gene TRBJ1-5; possible D gene TRBD1, 6 bases. Germline CDR1 reads MGHRA; CDR2 reads YSYEKL. Trimming left V 2 bases short and J 0 bases short, with 17 bases between. The CDR3 is 18 amino acids. CDR3 nucleotides: TGCGCCAGCAGCCAATACCCGACAGGAGGTAATAGCAATCAGCCCCAGCATTTT. Encoded protein: CASSQYPTGGNSNQPQHF.

Note on this clone: The final CDR3 position lacks the conserved phenylalanine or tryptophan, pointing to a likely read error. The chain has TRBV19 and TRBJ1-1; 7 bases line up with TRBD1. CDR1 and CDR2 (germline): LNHDA, SQIVND (reference sequence). The CDR3 sequence is 13 residues long. V lost 4 bases and J lost 4; bases outside the gene matches: 3. The CDR3 loop is CASSTRGVTEAFL. The CDR3 nucleotides are TGTGCCAGTAGTACCAGGGGGGTCACTGAAGCTTTCCTT.

J is TRBJ2-7 and V is TRBV27, with D tentatively TRBD1 (6 bases). Germline values: CDR1 MNHEY, CDR2 SMNVEV (reference sequence). There are 16 residues in the CDR3. The V end lost 6 bases, the J end lost 2 bases, and 20 bases lay between the germline ends. CDR3 in DNA: TGTGCCAGCAGCCTTAGGGGACAAAGGGGACCCTACGAGCAGTACTTC. The encoded protein is CASSLRGQRGPYEQYF.